This passage covers 3 T cell receptor beta chains from one sample sequenced in a study of Ad26.COV2.S vaccination and SARS-CoV-2 variants. Assay: immunoSEQ multiplex PCR; the TCRdb copy retains only in-frame clones and omits some. Of hundreds of thousands of clones listed, approximately 81% are singletons. Treatment: over 15 received Ad26.COV2.S at low or high dose, single or two shots; roughly 5 received placebo; per-sample allocation not given. Day 63 after the first injection of vaccine or placebo was the sampling time. Here the sequenced sample was peripheral blood, taken in a trial of Ad26.COV2.S vaccine versus placebo. These TCRs come from a person between 18 and 65 years old who received the Ad26.COV2.S COVID-19 vaccine or a placebo.

CDR3 residues: CASSPAGGRGNEQFF. Written as DNA, the CDR3 is TGCGCCAGCAGCCCCGCGGGGGGACGCGGAAATGAGCAGTTCTTC. This chain links TRBV4-1 with TRBJ2-1; 8 positions match TRBD2. The CDR3 contains 15 residues. V gave up 4 bases and J gave up 7 bases; unmatched junction bases: 9. From germline, CDR1 is MGHRA and CDR2 YSYEKL.

V is TRBV5-1 and J is TRBJ2-7; D remains unclear. The CDR3 has 16 residues. Between the trimmed V and J ends, which lost 4 bases and 3 bases, there was a span of 20 bases. Germline lookup yields CDR1 SGHRS and CDR2 YFSETQ. This CDR3 reads CASSPSTPPPSYEQYF. CDR3 bases: TGCGCCAGCAGCCCCTCGACCCCTCCCCCGAGCTACGAGCAGTACTTC. The full variable domain, completed using reference TRBV5-1 and TRBJ2-7, is KAGVTQTPRYLIKTRGQQVTLSCSPISGHRSVSWYQQTPGQGLQFLFEYFSETQRNKGNFPGRFSGRQFSNSRSEMNVSTLELGDSALYLCASSPSTPPPSYEQYFGPGTRLTVT.

This clone occurred once. This chain uses TRBV4-1 with TRBJ1-2; 10 bases fit TRBD1. Germline V CDR1 and CDR2: MGHRA, YSYEKL. V trimming: 0 bases; J trimming: 2 bases; junction bases outside the gene matches: 6. The CDR3 contains 17 residues. This chain's CDR3 is CASSQEIPGQGNYGYTF. The DNA for the CDR3 is TGCGCCAGCAGCCAAGAGATTCCGGGACAGGGGAACTATGGCTACACCTTC.